The sample holds one count of the clone carrying this TCR beta chain. The source of the sample is a study of cytomegalovirus exposure and HLA in healthy donors. In the study overall: Earlier sequencing of 150 million to 200 million T cells yielded 90 million to 140 million unique TCR beta sequences.

Primers included in the PCR were 60 Vbeta and 13 Jbeta primers. Using immunoSEQ multiplex PCR, the repertoire was profiled, and TCRdb retains in-frame clones only, with some absent. The top ten hold 2% to 2.5% of the sample, which has about 170,000 clones, around 86% seen once. The CDR3 length is 13 residues. The V and J ends lost 7 bases and 9 bases respectively, with 16 bases between them. The V gene's germline CDR1 is LNHDA and CDR2 SQIVND (reference sequence). The sequence came from a male donor in good health and CMV-seronegative. The genes are TRBV19 and TRBJ2-1; tentatively, D is TRBD1 (7 bases). The sequencing input was PBMCs. The CDR3 DNA sequence: TGTGCCAGTATGAGGAGGGGGCTGGGTGAGCAGTTCTTC. Translating gives CASMRRGLGEQFF.